The 13 T cell receptor beta chains in this list originate from one sample, sequenced in a study of blood T cell repertoires in COVID-19. Measured with immunoSEQ multiplex PCR; TCRdb has only the in-frame clones, and not every one. The repertoire holds about 120,000 clones, with roughly 74% as singletons. The sample comprised peripheral blood. The receptors were gathered from a man between 60 and 75 years old with acute or convalescent COVID-19.

J is TRBJ1-5 and V is TRBV19, with D possibly being TRBD1 (6 bases). Germline V CDR1 and CDR2: LNHDA, SQIVND (reference sequence). The CDR3 covers 15 residues. V gave up 4 bases and J gave up 6 bases, with 16 bases separating them. CDR3 coding DNA: TGTGCCAGTAGTACCATACAGGGAGTGGGTCAGCCCCAGCATTTT. Translated, it gives CASSTIQGVGQPQHF.

This chain connects TRBV3-1 (or the pseudogene TRBV3-2) to TRBJ1-6; 8 bases fit TRBD1. The CDR3 contains 16 residues. Germline trimming cut 1 base from V and 7 bases from J; bases unmatched to any gene: 6. Germline V gene sequence: CDR1 LGHDT, CDR2 YNNKEL (reference sequence). Here the CDR3 DNA reads TGTGCCAGCAGCCAAGGTCAGGGGGCGAGGAATTCACCCCTCCACTTT. Its protein product is CASSQGQGARNSPLHF.

The chain recombines TRBV19 with TRBJ1-1, with D perhaps matching TRBD1 (6 bases). Germline-derived CDR1 and CDR2 are LNHDA and SQIVND (reference sequence). The length of the CDR3 is 14 residues. V lost 2 bases and J 4 bases, leaving 11 bases between the germline ends. CDR3: CASSIMRGGTEAFF. CDR3 nucleotides: TGTGCCAGTAGTATAATGAGGGGGGGCACTGAAGCTTTCTTT.

This CDR3 reads CASSNDRAHEQYF. The CDR3 nucleotides are TGTGCCAGCAGCAATGACAGGGCCCACGAGCAGTACTTC. The chain couples TRBV6-4 to TRBJ2-7; 7 bases align to TRBD1. Germline CDR1 is MRHNA and CDR2 is SNTAGT. The CDR3 contains 13 residues. With V trimmed by 6 bases and J by 5 bases, 7 bases remained unmatched.

The CDR3 DNA is TGTGCCAGCAGTTTTGTTTCTGGGGAGCTGTTTTTT. It is translated as CASSFVSGELFF. The J gene is TRBJ2-2, the V gene TRBV12-3 or TRBV12-4, with no clear D. The CDR3 extends over 12 amino acids. Trimming removed 3 bases from V and 8 bases from J, with 7 bases in between.

The J gene is TRBJ1-2, the V gene TRBV15; D perhaps matches TRBD1 (6 bases). Trimming removed 5 bases from V and 8 bases from J, with 21 bases in between. The germline V gene has CDR1 LNHNV and CDR2 YYDKDF (reference sequence). The CDR3 contains 15 residues. The CDR3 spells CATSAREGGARGYTF. CDR3 sequence (DNA): TGTGCCACCAGCGCCCGAGAGGGGGGGGCGCGGGGCTACACCTTC.

The chain carries TRBV24-1 and TRBJ2-3; D is uncertain. CDR1 is KGHDR and CDR2 is SFDVKD in the germline V gene. The CDR3 spans 15 residues. V lost 3 bases to trimming and J lost 2 bases, with 11 bases between them. The CDR3: CATSDRSTPTDTQYF. In DNA form, the CDR3 reads TGTGCCACCAGTGATCGGAGCACACCCACAGATACGCAGTATTTT.

Comments on this clone: In the same sample, other DNA sequences code for this CDR3. The chain has TRBV14 and TRBJ1-1; D is unresolved. Germline lookup yields CDR1 SGHDN and CDR2 FVKESK. The CDR3 covers 14 residues. The germline V and J ends were trimmed by 6 bases and 0 bases, with 11 bases remaining between them. CDR3 nucleotides: TGTGCCAGCAGTCAACCGGGGATGAACACTGAAGCTTTCTTT. As protein: CASSQPGMNTEAFF.

V and J are TRBV4-1 and TRBJ1-5; D is possibly TRBD1 (6 bases). With 4 bases removed from V and 0 bases from J, the gap between germline ends came to 10 bases. Germline CDR1 MGHRA, CDR2 YSYEKL. The CDR3 spans 15 residues. The CDR3 here is CASSLRGTSNQPQHF. CDR3 DNA sequence: TGCGCCAGCAGCCTAAGGGGGACTAGCAATCAGCCCCAGCATTTT.

The J gene is TRBJ2-3, the V gene TRBV5-1; 9 bases line up with TRBD2. Germline V gene lookup returns CDR1 SGHRS and CDR2 YFSETQ. The CDR3 covers 15 residues. With V trimmed by 0 bases and J by 4 bases, 3 bases remained unmatched. The CDR3 protein is CASSLGLAGADTQYF. The DNA for the CDR3 is TGCGCCAGCAGCTTGGGGTTAGCGGGGGCAGATACGCAGTATTTT.

This chain joins TRBV13 and TRBJ1-2; 8 bases match TRBD1. The germline CDR1 and CDR2 sequences are PRHDT and FYEKMQ (reference sequence). V was pared by 3 bases and J by 3 bases, with 0 bases of the junction left unmatched. The CDR3 sequence is 13 residues long. CDR3 in DNA: TGTGCCAGCAGCTTGACAGGGGACTATGGCTACACCTTC. The encoded protein is CASSLTGDYGYTF.

The chain carries TRBV15 and TRBJ2-7; 8 nucleotides agree with TRBD2. Germline trimming cut 4 bases from V and 1 base from J; bases unmatched to any gene: 9. CDR1 and CDR2 (germline): LNHNV, YYDKDF (reference sequence). The CDR3 is 16 amino acids. CDR3 nucleotides: TGTGCCACCAGCAAAAATAGCGGGACACTATCCTACGAGCAGTACTTC. It translates to CATSKNSGTLSYEQYF.

The gene calls are TRBV27 and TRBJ2-1, with D tentatively TRBD1 (7 bases). This CDR3 comprises 18 residues. The V end lost 1 base, the J end lost 7 bases, and 23 bases lay between the germline ends. CDR1 is MNHEY, CDR2 SMNVEV, per germline (reference sequence). The CDR3 DNA follows: TGTGCCAGCAGTTTATTTAGGACAGGCGGGAAGGGCCGGAATGAGCAGTTCTTC. Protein: CASSLFRTGGKGRNEQFF.